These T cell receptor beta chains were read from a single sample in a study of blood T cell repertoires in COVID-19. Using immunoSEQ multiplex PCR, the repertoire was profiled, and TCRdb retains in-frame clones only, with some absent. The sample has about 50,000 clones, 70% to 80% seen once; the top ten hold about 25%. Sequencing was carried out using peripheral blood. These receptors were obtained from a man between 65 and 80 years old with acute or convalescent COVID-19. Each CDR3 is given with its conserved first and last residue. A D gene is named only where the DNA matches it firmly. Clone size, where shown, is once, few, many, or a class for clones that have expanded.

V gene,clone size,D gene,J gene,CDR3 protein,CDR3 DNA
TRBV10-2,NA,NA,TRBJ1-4,CASSDGAATNEKLFF,TGCGCCAGCAGTGATGGGGCCGCAACTAATGAAAAACTGTTTTTT
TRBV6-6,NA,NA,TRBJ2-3,CASSLTSRPTDTQYF,TGTGCCAGCAGTCTCACTAGCAGACCCACAGATACGCAGTATTTT
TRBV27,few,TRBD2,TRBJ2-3,CASSLSGTSRVDTQYF,TGTGCCAGCAGTTTATCCGGGACTAGCAGGGTGGATACGCAGTATTTT
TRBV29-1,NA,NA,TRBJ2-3,CSVGVPPGADTQYF,TGCAGCGTCGGCGTTCCCCCAGGGGCGGATACGCAGTATTTT
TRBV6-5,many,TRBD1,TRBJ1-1,CAGMRGQTEAFF,TGTGCCGGGATGAGGGGGCAGACTGAAGCTTTCTTT
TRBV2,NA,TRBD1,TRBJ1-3,CASRGTGVGNTIYF,TGTGCCAGCAGGGGGACAGGGGTTGGAAACACCATATATTTT
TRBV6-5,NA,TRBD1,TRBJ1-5,CASRRTGRNQPQHF,TGTGCCAGCAGGCGGACAGGTCGCAATCAGCCCCAGCATTTT
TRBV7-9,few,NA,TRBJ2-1,CASSPALMAEYNEQFF,TGTGCCAGCAGCCCCGCTTTGATGGCCGAATACAATGAGCAGTTCTTC
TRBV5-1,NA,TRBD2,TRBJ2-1,CASSILAGAYNEQFF,TGCGCCAGCAGCATACTAGCGGGGGCTTACAATGAGCAGTTCTTC
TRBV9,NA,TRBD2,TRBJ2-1,CASSVALAGYNEQFF,TGTGCCAGCAGCGTAGCACTAGCGGGATACAATGAGCAGTTCTTC
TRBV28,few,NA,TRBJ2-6,CASSRVIGAAGANVLTF,TGTGCCAGCAGCCGGGTCATAGGGGCAGCAGGGGCCAACGTCCTGACTTTC
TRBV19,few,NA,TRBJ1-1,CASSIGRTGTEAFF,TGTGCCAGTAGTATAGGGAGGACTGGGACTGAAGCTTTCTTT
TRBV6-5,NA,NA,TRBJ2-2,CASTREGVGTGELFF,TGTGCCAGCACGCGAGAAGGGGTTGGCACCGGGGAGCTGTTTTTT